Included here is one T cell receptor (beta chain) sequence, with context. Data came from immunoSEQ multiplex PCR; TCRdb stores just in-frame clones and leaves some out. The sample carries some 99,000 clones, just under 90% recorded once. The data were obtained in a study of blood T cell repertoires in COVID-19. Study summary: Samples taken during acute and convalescent COVID-19 were collected in the United States, Italy and Spain.

This CDR3 spans 14 amino acids. Trimming cost V 7 bases and J 4 bases, with 14 bases left between them. The germline V gene encodes CDR1 MNHEY and CDR2 SMNVEV (reference sequence). The sequencing sample was made of peripheral blood. The chain combines TRBV27 with TRBJ2-1; a possible D gene is TRBD2 (6 bases). The source of this sequence is a human donor in a cohort sampled during active COVID-19. Written as DNA, the CDR3 is TGTGCCAGCACATCCTTGGCGGGGTACAATGAGCAGTTCTTC. Translated: CASTSLAGYNEQFF.